A selection of T cell receptor beta chains follows, all from one sample in a study of cytomegalovirus exposure and HLA in healthy donors. Sequencing used immunoSEQ multiplex PCR; TCRdb keeps in-frame clones, though not all of them. This sample has under 150,000 clones, with 65% to 90% found just once. Sequencing input: PBMCs. These receptors originate from a girl aged 2 to 9 in good health and CMV-seronegative. Each CDR3 is given with its conserved first and last residue. The order of the fields is clone size, D gene, J gene, V gene, CDR3 protein, CDR3 DNA. The D gene is left open where the match is weak. For some rows the clone size is stated as once, few or many, or as a class when expanded; others skip it.

NA,NA,TRBJ1-1,TRBV14,CASSHRGRVGQNTEAFF,TGTGCCAGCAGCCATCGAGGCAGGGTGGGACAGAACACTGAAGCTTTCTTT
few,NA,TRBJ2-5,TRBV7-8,CASSWDIGYQETQYF,TGTGCCAGCAGCTGGGACATTGGGTACCAAGAGACCCAGTACTTC
NA,NA,TRBJ1-2,TRBV6-6,CASRPPIRPEGGGYTF,TGTGCCAGCAGACCTCCTATACGCCCCGAAGGCGGTGGCTACACCTTC
NA,NA,TRBJ1-1,TRBV19,CASCDRRFTEAFF,TGTGCCAGCTGTGACAGGCGATTCACTGAAGCTTTCTTT
NA,TRBD1,TRBJ1-4,TRBV7-9,CASSQDRGYEKLFF,TGTGCCAGCAGCCAAGACAGGGGTTATGAAAAACTGTTTTTT
NA,NA,TRBJ2-1,TRBV6-4,CASRPARWSNEQFF,TGTGCCAGCAGACCCGCTAGATGGAGTAATGAGCAGTTCTTC
NA,NA,TRBJ2-5,TRBV18,CASSLTGLETQYF,TGTGCCAGCTCACTTACGGGATTAGAGACCCAGTACTTC
NA,TRBD2,TRBJ2-1,TRBV9,CASSPRPGLNSNEQFF,TGTGCCAGCAGCCCACGACCGGGACTAAACTCCAATGAGCAGTTCTTC
NA,NA,TRBJ2-7,TRBV30,CAWTGNRGYEQYF,TGTGCCTGGACCGGTAATCGTGGCTACGAGCAGTACTTC
NA,NA,TRBJ1-1,TRBV6-1,CASSEEQEGLDTEAFF,TGTGCCAGCAGTGAAGAGCAGGAGGGGCTCGACACTGAAGCTTTCTTT
NA,TRBD2,TRBJ2-5,TRBV11-2,CASSLFPGGDETQYF,TGTGCCAGCAGCTTATTTCCGGGAGGGGACGAGACCCAGTACTTC
NA,NA,TRBJ2-7,TRBV9,CASSQDSNSYEQYF,TGTGCCAGCAGCCAAGACAGCAATTCCTACGAGCAGTACTTC
NA,NA,TRBJ1-1,TRBV19,CASSIAGIRGLNTEAFF,TGTGCCAGTAGTATAGCTGGGATCAGGGGCCTGAACACTGAAGCTTTCTTT
NA,TRBD1,TRBJ2-7,TRBV6-5,CASTPGTGGLEQYF,TGTGCCAGCACCCCGGGGACAGGGGGCCTCGAGCAGTACTTC
NA,NA,TRBJ2-7,TRBV30,CAWSHRAPYEQYF,TGTGCCTGGAGCCACAGGGCCCCCTACGAGCAGTACTTC
NA,TRBD1,TRBJ2-7,TRBV29-1,CSVVGQGRYEQYF,TGCAGCGTTGTGGGACAGGGAAGGTACGAGCAGTACTTC
NA,TRBD1,TRBJ2-5,TRBV4-2,CASSQGTGGETQYF,TGTGCCAGCAGCCAAGGGACAGGGGGAGAGACCCAGTACTTC